The entry below describes one T cell receptor beta chain. The data were taken from a study of CD8+ T cells in alopecia areata. Extracted RNA was reverse transcribed, and the resulting cDNA served as sequencing template. Using immunoSEQ multiplex PCR, the repertoire was profiled, and TCRdb retains in-frame clones only, with some absent. In the table there are approximately 180,000 clones, approximately 57% of which are singletons. The treatment was: oral pan-JAK inhibitor, 5-10 mg twice daily. Sequenced material: CD4+ T cells sorted from blood, taken at week 24, from a patient treated with tofacitinib. The clonotype comes from a human donor with alopecia areata.

CDR3 region: CASIRGGSSSYNEQFF. The CDR3 region has the DNA TGTGCCAGCATCCGTGGCGGGTCGAGCTCCTACAATGAGCAGTTCTTC. This chain connects TRBV7-2 to TRBJ2-1, with D perhaps matching TRBD2 (5 bases). Looked up from germline, CDR1 is SGHTA and CDR2 is FQGNSA. Trimming left V 7 bases short and J 0 bases short, with 16 bases between. The CDR3 totals 16 residues.